This T cell receptor (beta chain) originates from a study of cytomegalovirus exposure and HLA in healthy donors. This clone was recorded a few times. The antigen is undetermined. The PCR used 60 Vbeta and 13 Jbeta primers. Profiled with immunoSEQ multiplex PCR; TCRdb holds only in-frame clones, not every one. This table holds around 130,000 clones, approximately 70% found once. V lost 5 bases and J lost 1; bases outside the gene matches: 8. Germline V gives CDR1 SGHTA, CDR2 FQGTGA. This CDR3 contains 16 residues. Study-wide results and caveats: TCR beta sequences numbering more than 15,000 were associated with HLA alleles at 0.05 false discovery rate in a later analysis.

The rearrangement links TRBV7-3 to TRBJ2-4; TRBD1 agrees at 7 bases. The TCR comes from a woman aged 60-75 years in good health and CMV-seronegative. Material: PBMCs. The CDR3 is CASSRDSRGAKNIQYF. DNA for the CDR3: TGTGCCAGCAGCCGGGACAGCCGAGGGGCCAAAAACATTCAGTACTTC.